A single sample gave rise to the 29 T cell receptor beta chains below, sequenced in a study of blood T cell repertoires in COVID-19. This table comes from immunoSEQ multiplex PCR, and its TCRdb copy is limited to in-frame clones, with some not included. The sample records fewer than 300,000 clones, approximately 81% being singletons. Source material: peripheral blood. The receptors originated from a young woman with acute or convalescent COVID-19.

The CDR3 is CSLAGTGTSSEAFF. CDR3 bases: TGCAGCCTAGCCGGGACAGGGACCTCCTCTGAAGCTTTCTTT. The genes are TRBV29-1 and TRBJ1-1, with 9 bases aligning to TRBD1. V lost 8 bases to trimming and J lost 6 bases; unmatched junction nucleotides: 13. The germline gives CDR1 SQVTM, CDR2 ANQGSEA. The CDR3 is 14 amino acids.

The chain recombines TRBV10-3 with TRBJ2-2; 7 nucleotides agree with TRBD2. The junction had 11 bases not matched to a gene; V was cut back by 4 bases and J by 6 bases. Looked up from germline, CDR1 is ENHRY and CDR2 is SYGVKD. The CDR3 runs 16 residues. CDR3 in DNA: TGTGCCATCAGTGTGAGGGAGGGAACCGCCGCCGGGGAGCTGTTTTTT. This encodes CAISVREGTAAGELFF.

The chain carries TRBV5-1 and TRBJ1-4, with 10 bases lining up with TRBD1. The V gene's germline CDR1 is SGHRS and CDR2 YFSETQ. V lost 0 bases, J lost 7 bases, and 3 bases stayed unmatched. The CDR3 length is 15 residues. The CDR3 reads CASSLVTGGLEKLFF. CDR3 bases: TGCGCCAGCAGCTTGGTGACAGGGGGCCTTGAAAAACTGTTTTTT.

This chain joins TRBV6-2 or TRBV6-3 and TRBJ2-3; TRBD2 aligns across 13 bases. The CDR3 is made up of 17 amino acids. Trimming took 2 bases from V and 4 from J; bases not matched to a gene: 6. CDR1 is MNHEY, CDR2 SVGEGT, per germline. CDR3: CASSYPRLAGGPDTQYF. The CDR3 DNA reads TGTGCCAGCAGTTACCCCCGACTAGCGGGAGGCCCAGATACGCAGTATTTT.

This chain links TRBV9 with TRBJ2-1; 7 bases align to TRBD2. V shed 0 bases and J 1 base; nucleotides not matched to a gene: 10. This CDR3 comprises 18 residues. Germline V lookup: CDR1 SGDLS, CDR2 YYNGEE. The CDR3 region has the DNA TGTGCCAGCAGCGTAGCCCCTCGGACTAGTGGTTCCTACAATGAGCAGTTCTTC. Translated: CASSVAPRTSGSYNEQFF.

V and J are TRBV5-4 and TRBJ2-7; D is uncertain. V was clipped by 0 bases and J by 5 bases, with 12 bases between them. The CDR3 spans 14 residues. Germline assignment: CDR1 SGHNT and CDR2 YYREEE (reference sequence). The CDR3 DNA sequence: TGTGCCAGCAGCTTGGAAATAGCAACGGACGAGCAGTACTTC. Protein product: CASSLEIATDEQYF. The variable domain in full, completed from reference TRBV5-4 and TRBJ2-7, reads ETGVTQSPTHLIKTRGQQVTLRCSSQSGHNTVSWYQQALGQGPQFIFQYYREEENGRGNFPPRFSGLQFPNYSSELNVNALELDDSALYLCASSLEIATDEQYFGPGTRLTVT.

This clone has only a few counts. CDR3 protein: CATSKGVGSYNEQFF. DNA of the CDR3: TGTGCCACCTCTAAGGGGGTAGGGTCCTACAATGAGCAGTTCTTC. The chain employs TRBV24-1 and TRBJ2-1, with a weak D call TRBD1 (6 bases). Germline V lookup: CDR1 KGHDR, CDR2 SFDVKD. This CDR3 is 15 amino acids long. The V and J ends lost 9 bases and 1 base respectively, with 15 bases between them.

CDR3 residues: CASTIQGHTDTQYF. Written as DNA, the CDR3 is TGTGCCAGTACCATACAGGGACACACAGATACGCAGTATTTT. The chain combines TRBV19 with TRBJ2-3; D is possibly TRBD1 (6 bases). The CDR3 runs 14 residues. In germline, CDR1 is LNHDA, CDR2 SQIVND (reference sequence). V gave up 7 bases and J gave up 2 bases, with 13 bases separating them. Using reference TRBV19 and TRBJ2-3 for the parts outside the CDR3, the full variable domain is DGGITQSPKYLFRKEGQNVTLSCEQNLNHDAMYWYRQDPGQGLRLIYYSQIVNDFQKGDIAEGYSVSREKKESFPLTVTSAQKNPTAFYLCASTIQGHTDTQYFGPGTRLTVL.

This sequence joins TRBV10-3 and TRBJ1-6; D is undetermined. The CDR3 length is 14 residues. The V gene's germline CDR1 is ENHRY and CDR2 SYGVKD. Trimming took 2 bases from V and 6 from J, leaving 8 bases between them. The chain's CDR3 is CAISEAGINSPLHF. In DNA form, the CDR3 reads TGTGCCATCAGTGAGGCCGGGATTAATTCACCCCTCCACTTT.

V is TRBV18 and J is TRBJ2-4, with TRBD2 as a possible D gene (6 bases). This CDR3 is built from 17 residues. V lost 3 bases, J lost 1 base, and 16 bases lay in between. CDR1 is KGHSH and CDR2 is LQKENI in the germline V gene. DNA of the CDR3: TGTGCCAGCTCACCGGGTACGGGGGTGTTTGCCAAAAACATTCAGTACTTC. Its protein product is CASSPGTGVFAKNIQYF. Combining the CDR3 with reference TRBV18 and TRBJ2-4 gives the whole variable domain NAGVMQNPRHLVRRRGQEARLRCSPMKGHSHVYWYRQLPEEGLKFMVYLQKENIIDESGMPKERFSAEFPKEGPSILRIQQVVRGDSAAYFCASSPGTGVFAKNIQYFGAGTRLSVL.

This clone is a singleton in its sample. The chain combines TRBV7-2 with TRBJ2-5; D call uncertain. The CDR3 has 16 amino acids. V lost 1 base to trimming and J lost 2 bases, with 14 bases between them. Per the germline V gene, CDR1 is SGHTA and CDR2 is FQGNSA. The CDR3 region is CASSLGATPLQETQYF. The CDR3 nucleotides are TGTGCCAGCAGCTTAGGGGCCACGCCACTTCAAGAGACCCAGTACTTC. Supplemented by reference TRBV7-2 and TRBJ2-5, the full variable domain reads GAGVSQSPSNKVTEKGKDVELRCDPISGHTALYWYRQSLGQGLEFLIYFQGNSAPDKSGLPSDRFSAERTGGSVSTLTIQRTQQEDSAVYLCASSLGATPLQETQYFGPGTRLLVL.

The V call is TRBV4-1, the J call TRBJ2-5, with TRBD2 matching 7 bases. With 4 bases clipped from V and 0 bases from J, the junction kept 8 bases outside the gene matches. Germline assignment: CDR1 MGHRA and CDR2 YSYEKL. The CDR3 sequence is 16 residues long. CDR3 loop: CASSPGGTTYQETQYF. The CDR3 region has the DNA TGCGCCAGCAGCCCTGGCGGGACTACGTACCAAGAGACCCAGTACTTC.

The V and J genes are TRBV5-1 and TRBJ1-6; no firm D call. V lost 0 bases and J 7 bases, leaving 8 bases between the germline ends. In germline, CDR1 is SGHRS, CDR2 YFSETQ. The CDR3 extends over 14 amino acids. DNA for the CDR3: TGCGCCAGCAGCTTGGAGTGGGCCAATTCACCCCTCCACTTT. Residues: CASSLEWANSPLHF.

The V call is TRBV19, the J call TRBJ2-5; the D gene is possibly TRBD2 (6 bases). Trimming left V 3 bases short and J 1 base short, with 9 bases between. The CDR3 is 14 residues long. From germline, CDR1 is LNHDA and CDR2 SQIVND (reference sequence). The CDR3 spells CASSMGDFQETQYF. The CDR3 coding sequence is TGTGCCAGTAGTATGGGGGACTTCCAAGAGACCCAGTACTTC.

The chain uses TRBV5-4 and TRBJ2-3; D is perhaps TRBD1 (5 bases). The ends were cut back, 1 base at V and 4 bases at J, with 19 bases in the middle. CDR1 is SGHNT, CDR2 YYREEE, per germline (reference sequence). This CDR3 region has 17 residues. In DNA, the CDR3 is TGTGCCAGCAGCTTGTTCGTCAAGAGCTTAGGGGCAGATACGCAGTATTTT. The encoded protein is CASSLFVKSLGADTQYF. The complete variable domain, with remaining parts taken from reference TRBV5-4 and TRBJ2-3, reads ETGVTQSPTHLIKTRGQQVTLRCSSQSGHNTVSWYQQALGQGPQFIFQYYREEENGRGNFPPRFSGLQFPNYSSELNVNALELDDSALYLCASSLFVKSLGADTQYFGPGTRLTVL.

The chain couples TRBV27 to TRBJ1-1, with a weak D call TRBD1 (6 bases). The germline gives CDR1 MNHEY, CDR2 SMNVEV (reference sequence). Between the trimmed V and J ends, which lost 8 bases and 5 bases, there was a span of 18 bases. This CDR3 has 14 amino acids. The DNA of the CDR3 is TGTGCCAGCTCCTCATGGGACACTGGGACTGAAGCTTTCTTT. This translates into CASSSWDTGTEAFF.

This clone was found a few times. This chain uses TRBV27 with TRBJ1-4; D gene ambiguous. The CDR3 covers 15 residues. V was cut by 3 bases and J by 5 bases, with 13 bases left in between. The germline V gene has CDR1 MNHEY and CDR2 SMNVEV (reference sequence). CDR3 sequence (DNA): TGTGCCAGCAGTTTCTCGGGAACCTTAAATGAAAAACTGTTTTTT. Its protein is CASSFSGTLNEKLFF.

This chain uses TRBV19 with TRBJ2-1; unclear D gene. The CDR3 has 12 amino acids. Germline V gives CDR1 LNHDA, CDR2 SQIVND (reference sequence). V gave up 3 bases and J gave up 4 bases, with 4 bases separating them. The CDR3 region is CASSMTYNEQFF. CDR3 DNA: TGTGCCAGTAGTATGACTTACAATGAGCAGTTCTTC. Supplemented by reference TRBV19 and TRBJ2-1, the full variable domain reads DGGITQSPKYLFRKEGQNVTLSCEQNLNHDAMYWYRQDPGQGLRLIYYSQIVNDFQKGDIAEGYSVSREKKESFPLTVTSAQKNPTAFYLCASSMTYNEQFFGPGTRLTVL.

The V gene is TRBV4-3, the J gene TRBJ1-2; 12 bases fit TRBD1. The CDR3 covers 17 residues. V dropped 0 bases and J dropped 4; count of bases not matched to a gene: 6. The germline V gene has CDR1 LGHNA and CDR2 YSLEER. This CDR3 reads CASSQDRGTGGPYGYTF. For the CDR3, the DNA is TGCGCCAGCAGCCAAGATCGCGGGACAGGGGGCCCCTATGGCTACACCTTC.

The chain recombines TRBV29-1 with TRBJ2-7; D gene unclear. Germline V CDR1 and CDR2: SQVTM, ANQGSEA. V was cut by 2 bases and J by 1 base, with 6 bases left in between. The CDR3 contains 12 residues. The CDR3: CSVEIRSYEQYF. In DNA form, the CDR3 reads TGCAGCGTTGAAATCAGATCCTACGAGCAGTACTTC.

The rearrangement joins TRBV18 to TRBJ2-5; D perhaps matches TRBD2 (5 bases). Germline CDR1 reads KGHSH; CDR2 reads LQKENI. Trimming pared 4 bases from V and 0 bases from J, leaving 18 bases between. The CDR3 consists of 17 residues. CDR3 sequence reads: CASSLVVGEHYQETQYF. CDR3 coding DNA: TGTGCCAGCTCACTTGTCGTCGGGGAGCACTACCAAGAGACCCAGTACTTC. Full variable domain (rest looked up from reference TRBV18 and TRBJ2-5): NAGVMQNPRHLVRRRGQEARLRCSPMKGHSHVYWYRQLPEEGLKFMVYLQKENIIDESGMPKERFSAEFPKEGPSILRIQQVVRGDSAAYFCASSLVVGEHYQETQYFGPGTRLLVL.

The chain combines TRBV19 with TRBJ1-5; 7 bases fit TRBD1. V lost 9 bases and J lost 2; bases outside the gene matches: 7. The germline V gene encodes CDR1 LNHDA and CDR2 SQIVND (reference sequence). This CDR3 is built from 14 residues. The CDR3 DNA reads as TGTGCCAGCCTTCAGGGGGTCGGCAATCAGCCCCAGCATTTT. Amino acid sequence: CASLQGVGNQPQHF.

In its sample, this clone was seen many times. This chain links TRBV13 with TRBJ2-1, with TRBD1 matching over 7 bases. Looked up from germline, CDR1 is PRHDT and CDR2 is FYEKMQ (reference sequence). V gave up 5 bases and J gave up 7 bases; unmatched junction bases: 11. The CDR3 is 15 amino acids. The CDR3 DNA is TGTGCCAGCAGCCCCCAGGGACAGCCTCGGAATGAGCAGTTCTTC. It specifies CASSPQGQPRNEQFF. The whole variable domain, remainder taken from reference TRBV13 and TRBJ2-1, is AAGVIQSPRHLIKEKRETATLKCYPIPRHDTVYWYQQGPGQDPQFLISFYEKMQSDKGSIPDRFSAQQFSDYHSELNMSSLELGDSALYFCASSPQGQPRNEQFFGPGTRLTVL.

This chain connects TRBV3-1 (or the pseudogene TRBV3-2) to TRBJ1-2, with 7 bases that match TRBD1. V lost 3 bases, J lost 1 base, and 8 bases stayed unmatched. There are 16 residues in the CDR3. Germline-derived CDR1 and CDR2 are LGHDT and YNNKEL (reference sequence). CDR3 residues: CASSQADRALNYGYTF. CDR3 coding DNA: TGTGCCAGCAGCCAGGCCGACAGGGCCCTTAACTATGGCTACACCTTC.

This clone showed up just once. The chain has TRBV7-9 and TRBJ2-5; D might be TRBD2 (5 bases). CDR1 is SEHNR and CDR2 is FQNEAQ in the germline V gene (reference sequence). This CDR3 contains 14 residues. The V end lost 5 bases, the J end lost 5 bases, and 15 bases lay between the germline ends. Here the CDR3 reads CASSTRTLWETQYF. CDR3 nucleotides: TGTGCCAGCAGCACGCGGACTCTGTGGGAGACCCAGTACTTC.

This clone was detected only a few times. The rearrangement links TRBV24-1 to TRBJ2-7; 9 bases fit TRBD1. Germline-derived CDR1 and CDR2 are KGHDR and SFDVKD. Unmatched junction bases numbered 6, after V lost 4 bases and J lost 3 bases. This CDR3 is built from 15 residues. The DNA for the CDR3 is TGTGCCACCAGTGACCACGGACAGGGGATCTACGAGCAGTACTTC. It codes for CATSDHGQGIYEQYF.

The rearrangement links TRBV18 to TRBJ2-7; possibly TRBD2 for D (7 bases). Trimming shortened V by 3 bases and J by 6 bases, and 15 bases separated the two germline ends. Per germline, CDR1 KGHSH and CDR2 LQKENI. The CDR3 consists of 14 residues. DNA of the CDR3: TGTGCCAGCTCACCTAACGGGGGGCACAGCGAGCAGTACTTC. This gives the protein CASSPNGGHSEQYF. Together with reference TRBV18 and TRBJ2-7, the CDR3 gives the full variable domain: NAGVMQNPRHLVRRRGQEARLRCSPMKGHSHVYWYRQLPEEGLKFMVYLQKENIIDESGMPKERFSAEFPKEGPSILRIQQVVRGDSAAYFCASSPNGGHSEQYFGPGTRLTVT.

This clone was detected only once. The chain carries TRBV6-6 and TRBJ2-1, with a weak D call TRBD1 (6 bases). V was shortened by 5 bases and J by 1 base, with 15 bases between the two germline ends. The germline V gene encodes CDR1 MNHNY and CDR2 SVGAGI (reference sequence). The CDR3 length is 16 residues. The CDR3 DNA is TGTGCCAGCAGTGGACCACTGCAGGGGTCCTACAATGAGCAGTTCTTC. It specifies CASSGPLQGSYNEQFF.

The V call is TRBV6-2 or TRBV6-3, the J call TRBJ2-1, with 10 bases matching TRBD2. Germline CDR1 and CDR2: MNHEY and SVGEGT. The CDR3 contains 18 residues. Unmatched junction bases numbered 9, after V lost 2 bases and J lost 2 bases. The CDR3 DNA reads TGTGCCAGCAGTTACCTCCCTCCTCTAGCGGGAGCCTACAATGAGCAGTTCTTC. Amino acid sequence: CASSYLPPLAGAYNEQFF.